The rows below give T cell receptor beta chains drawn from one sample of a study of T cells in pancreatic ductal adenocarcinoma. TCRdb's copy holds only in-frame clones and misses some; the assay was immunoSEQ multiplex PCR. The repertoire has around 94,000 clones, nearly 95% of them found once; the top ten carry roughly 3%. Sequencing was performed on PBMCs. Receptors were obtained from a human donor with pancreatic ductal adenocarcinoma. Each CDR3 is given with its conserved first and last residue. D genes are given only for firm matches. Rows give clone size only sometimes, using once, few, many, or a class for an expanded clone.

clone size	D gene	V gene	CDR3 length	J gene	CDR3 DNA	CDR3 protein
-	-	TRBV5-1	12	TRBJ2-1	TGCGCCAGCAGCTTGATTGGAGATGAGCAGTTCTTC	CASSLIGDEQFF
-	-	TRBV21-1	18	TRBJ2-3	TGTGCCAGCAGCAAAGACCACGGGGTAGCGGGATTCACAGATACGCAGTATTTT	CASSKDHGVAGFTDTQYF
-	-	TRBV29-1	12	TRBJ2-7	TGCAGCGTTGGGGGCTCTTCCTACGAGCAGTACTTC	CSVGGSSYEQYF
-	TRBD1	TRBV5-1	15	TRBJ1-4	TGCGCCAGCAGCTTGGCCACAGGGGTTCAGGAAAAACTGTTTTTT	CASSLATGVQEKLFF
-	-	TRBV27	16	TRBJ2-5	TGTGCCAGCAGCAACGGTCGGGGTTTCACCCAAGAGACCCAGTACTTC	CASSNGRGFTQETQYF
-	TRBD1	TRBV29-1	12	TRBJ2-1	TGCAGCGTCGCAGGTACAGGGGGTGAGCAGTTCTTC	CSVAGTGGEQFF
-	-	TRBV5-1	13	TRBJ2-1	TGCGCCAGCAGCTTGGGGCGGGGCAGGGAGCAGTTCTTC	CASSLGRGREQFF
once	TRBD1	TRBV29-1	13	TRBJ2-7	TGCAGCGTCACCGGGACAGAGCGCTACGAGCAGTACTTC	CSVTGTERYEQYF
-	TRBD2	TRBV5-1	16	TRBJ2-1	TGCGCCAGCAGCTTGGCGGGGGGGGCCTCATACAATGAGCAGTTCTTC	CASSLAGGASYNEQFF
-	-	TRBV4-1	15	TRBJ1-4	TGCGCCAGCAGCCTTACGCGGGAGGGGATTGAAAAACTGTTTTTT	CASSLTREGIEKLFF
-	-	TRBV4-2	18	TRBJ2-7	TGTGCCAGCAGCCAAGCCTTGACGGGAGCTTTTAGCTCCTACGAGCAGTACTTC	CASSQALTGAFSSYEQYF
-	TRBD1	TRBV6-1	15	TRBJ2-2	TGTGCCAGCAGTGCCCGGACAGGGCACACCGGGGAGCTGTTTTTT	CASSARTGHTGELFF
-	-	TRBV27	13	TRBJ2-7	TGTGCCAGCAGTACCGACAGTACCTACGAGCAGTACTTC	CASSTDSTYEQYF
-	-	TRBV18	16	TRBJ1-1	TGTGCCAGCTCACCACCGTACAGGACAGAGAACACTGAAGCTTTCTTT	CASSPPYRTENTEAFF
-	-	TRBV28	15	TRBJ2-3	TGTGCCAGCAGCCCTAGGGGCGAGGGCACAGATACGCAGTATTTT	CASSPRGEGTDTQYF
-	-	TRBV28	14	TRBJ2-1	TGTGCCAGCAGTTTTGCTAGCAGCACCGTCGAGCAGTTCTTC	CASSFASSTVEQFF
-	TRBD2	TRBV6-1	15	TRBJ2-1	TGTGCCAGCAGTGGGGTGGGCGGGAGGCACAATGAGCAGTTCTTC	CASSGVGGRHNEQFF
-	TRBD2	TRBV4-1	16	TRBJ2-5	TGCGCCAGCAGCCAAGATCCGGGAGGGGGCCAAGAGACCCAGTACTTC	CASSQDPGGGQETQYF
-	-	TRBV27	21	TRBJ2-1	TGTGCCAGCAGTTCCTTCGGGGGGCTCCCCACTATGGCGGGAGAGGTATATGAGCAGTTCTTC	CASSSFGGLPTMAGEVYEQFF
-	-	TRBV6-1	12	TRBJ2-1	TGTGCCAGCAGGAGGGTACTCAATGAGCAGTTCTTC	CASRRVLNEQFF
-	-	TRBV19	16	TRBJ2-1	TGTGCCAGTAGCCTAGGTTTTGGCCCTTCCTACAATGAGCAGTTCTTC	CASSLGFGPSYNEQFF
-	-	TRBV7-8	13	TRBJ1-2	TGTGCCAGCAGCCCGATAGCCCTCTATGGCTACACCTTC	CASSPIALYGYTF
-	-	TRBV10-3	12	TRBJ1-4	TGTGCCATCAGTGGCCAGGCCGAAAAACTGTTTTTT	CAISGQAEKLFF
-	-	TRBV27	15	TRBJ1-4	TGTGCCAGCAGTTTGGGGGAGGGAGTGGCTGAAAAACTGTTTTTT	CASSLGEGVAEKLFF
-	-	TRBV28	17	TRBJ1-5	TGTGCCAGCAGTAAGGGGGTGGGGCAGGGTTTACACCAGCCCCAGCATTTT	CASSKGVGQGLHQPQHF
-	-	TRBV15	14	TRBJ2-3	TGTGCCACCCGAGGACTCCTCAGCACAGATACGCAGTATTTT	CATRGLLSTDTQYF